This entry concerns a single T cell receptor (beta chain). The sample contains more than one DNA sequence encoding this CDR3. These data originate in a study of blood T cell repertoires in COVID-19. At the level of the study: The United States, Italy and Spain were the sources of the acute and convalescent COVID-19 samples.

TCRdb's table, derived via immunoSEQ multiplex PCR, lists solely in-frame clones and lacks some. Found here are roughly 400,000 clones, roughly 90% of them singletons; the top ten hold about 0.86%. Exposed enrollees had met someone with a PCR-confirmed or clinician-diagnosed COVID-19 case at some point within the 2 weeks before study entry. Germline V CDR1 and CDR2: SGHNT, YYREEE (reference sequence). The CDR3 spans 14 residues. V shed 0 bases and J 0 bases; nucleotides not matched to a gene: 0. This clonotype was sampled from a woman between 35 and 50 years old who had been exposed to COVID-19. The source material was PBMCs or T cells enriched from blood (not recorded which). The rearrangement links TRBV5-4 to TRBJ2-7, with 7 bases fitting TRBD1. The CDR3 coding sequence is TGTGCCAGCAGCTTGGGACAGGGCTCCTACGAGCAGTACTTC. Residues: CASSLGQGSYEQYF.